This T cell receptor (beta chain) came from a study of blood T cell repertoires in COVID-19. Overall study: The United States, Italy and Spain provided the acute and convalescent COVID-19 samples.

Per the original data handling: Reference gene primer amplification yielded estimated nucleated cell counts. The method was immunoSEQ multiplex PCR; TCRdb's version includes in-frame clones alone and lacks a portion of them. V and J calls and clone size are copied from that table; D and trimming were computed from the DNA. The sample lists 70,000 or so clones; around 70% were seen once. This clonotype was obtained from a man between 65 and 85 years old with acute or convalescent COVID-19. The sequenced material came from peripheral blood.

CDR3 loop: CASSYGQSYNEQFF. The CDR3, as DNA: TGTGCCAGCAGTTACGGGCAGTCCTACAATGAGCAGTTCTTC. The chain recombines TRBV6-2 or TRBV6-3 with TRBJ2-1; D is unresolved. Germline-derived CDR1 and CDR2 are MNHEY and SVGEGT. V was pared by 2 bases and J by 1 base, with 6 bases between. The CDR3 is 14 residues long.